The present entry profiles one T cell receptor (beta chain) with its context. Its antigen is not known. The junction departs from the called germline gene at one end, perhaps through a read error. Germline DNA was also extracted, and blood RNA derived from unsorted whole blood. Chronic HBV infection, untreated so far, was present in the patients. The data were taken from a study of tumor-infiltrating lymphocytes in primary liver carcinoma. Whole-study context: Tumors were staged T1-T3 N0M0 and measured about 4.2 to 10 cm across. About 3.65 to 7.13 million productive TCRbeta reads were obtained from the samples, with similar numbers across tissue types.

Findings and caveats of the study: Tumors and blood were compared for top-250-clone fraction, and tumors had the significantly higher value (p = 0.039).

Germline CDR1 and CDR2: SGHAT and FQNNGV. There are 14 residues in the CDR3. Starting material of 500 ng total RNA yielded TCR beta cDNA via a constant-region primer. Libraries for TCR beta were built through three nested multiplex PCR rounds, which together made up a slightly modified ARM-PCR procedure. With TRBV1-TRBV30 forward primers and a C-beta reverse primer, the first two PCR rounds were run for 10 cycles each. Each CDR3 protein gets one entry after TCRdb re-called the multiplex PCR reads with MiXCR. The table shows fewer than 350,000 distinct CDR3 sequences, with approximately 65% occurring only once.

This TCR came from a man aged 35 to 55 with primary liver carcinoma and hepatitis B virus infection. Specimen: peripheral blood. V usage is TRBV11-2 and J usage is TRBJ2-2; 11 bases align to TRBD1. The CDR3 sequence is CGSSRDRGARELFF. The DNA for the CDR3 is TGTGGCAGCAGCAGGGACAGGGGGGCCCGGGAGCTGTTTTTT.